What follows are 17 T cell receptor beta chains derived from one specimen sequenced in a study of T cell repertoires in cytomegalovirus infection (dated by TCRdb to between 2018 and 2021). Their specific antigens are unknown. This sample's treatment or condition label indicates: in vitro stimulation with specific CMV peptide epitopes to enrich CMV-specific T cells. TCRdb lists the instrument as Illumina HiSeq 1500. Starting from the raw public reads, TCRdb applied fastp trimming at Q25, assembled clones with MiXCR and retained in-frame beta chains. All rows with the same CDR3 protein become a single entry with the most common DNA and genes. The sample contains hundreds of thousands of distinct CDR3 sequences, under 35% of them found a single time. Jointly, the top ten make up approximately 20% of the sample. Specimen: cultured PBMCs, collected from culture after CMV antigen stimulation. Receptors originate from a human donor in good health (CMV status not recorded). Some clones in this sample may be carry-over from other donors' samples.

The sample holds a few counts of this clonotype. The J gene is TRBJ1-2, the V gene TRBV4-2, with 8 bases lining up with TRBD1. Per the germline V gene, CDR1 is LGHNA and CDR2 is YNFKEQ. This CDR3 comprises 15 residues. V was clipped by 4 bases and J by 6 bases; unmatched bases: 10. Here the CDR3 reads CASSPQGDRGDGYTF. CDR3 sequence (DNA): TGTGCCAGCAGCCCCCAAGGAGACAGGGGTGATGGCTACACCTTC.

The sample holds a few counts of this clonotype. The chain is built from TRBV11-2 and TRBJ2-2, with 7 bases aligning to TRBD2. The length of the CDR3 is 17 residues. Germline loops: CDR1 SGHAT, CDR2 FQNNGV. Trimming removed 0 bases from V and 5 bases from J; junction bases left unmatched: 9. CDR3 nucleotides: TGTGCCAGCAGCTTAGACGCGGGAGTCTGGGGAACCGGGGAGCTGTTTTTT. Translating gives CASSLDAGVWGTGELFF. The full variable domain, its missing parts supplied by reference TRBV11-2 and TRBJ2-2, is EAGVAQSPRYKIIEKRQSVAFWCNPISGHATLYWYQQILGQGPKLLIQFQNNGVVDDSQLPKDRFSAERLKGVDSTLKIQPAKLEDSAVYLCASSLDAGVWGTGELFFGEGSRLTVL.

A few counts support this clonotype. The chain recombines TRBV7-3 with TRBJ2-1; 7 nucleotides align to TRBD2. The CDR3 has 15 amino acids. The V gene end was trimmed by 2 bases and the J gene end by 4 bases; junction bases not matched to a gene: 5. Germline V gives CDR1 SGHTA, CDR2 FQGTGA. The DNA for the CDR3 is TGTGCCAGCAGCTTATTGAAGCGGGAATACAATGAGCAGTTCTTC. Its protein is CASSLLKREYNEQFF.

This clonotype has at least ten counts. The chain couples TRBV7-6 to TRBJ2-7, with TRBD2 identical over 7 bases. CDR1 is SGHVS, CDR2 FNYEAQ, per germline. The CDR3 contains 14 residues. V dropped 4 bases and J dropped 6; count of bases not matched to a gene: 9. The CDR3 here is CASSYRVSGGEQYF. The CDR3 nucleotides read TGTGCCAGCAGCTATAGGGTTTCGGGGGGCGAGCAGTACTTC.

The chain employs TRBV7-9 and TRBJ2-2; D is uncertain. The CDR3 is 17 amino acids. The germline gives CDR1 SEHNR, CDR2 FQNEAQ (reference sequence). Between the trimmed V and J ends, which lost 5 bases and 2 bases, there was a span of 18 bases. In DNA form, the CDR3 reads TGTGCCAGCAGCGGGCGAGTGGTACGCCCAAACACCGGGGAGCTGTTTTTT. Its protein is CASSGRVVRPNTGELFF.

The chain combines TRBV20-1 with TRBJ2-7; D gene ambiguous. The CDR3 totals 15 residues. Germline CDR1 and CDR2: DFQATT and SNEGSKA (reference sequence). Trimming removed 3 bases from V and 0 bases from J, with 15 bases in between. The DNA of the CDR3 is TGCAGTGCTAGGTCAACCTCTGAGAGCTCCTACGAGCAGTACTTC. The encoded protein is CSARSTSESSYEQYF.

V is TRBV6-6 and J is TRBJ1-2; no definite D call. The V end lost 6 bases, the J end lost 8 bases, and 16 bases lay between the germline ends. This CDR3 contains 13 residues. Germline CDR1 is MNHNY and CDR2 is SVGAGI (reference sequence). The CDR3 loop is CASSVGISGGYTF. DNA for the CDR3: TGTGCCAGCAGCGTTGGCATTTCTGGCGGCTACACCTTC.

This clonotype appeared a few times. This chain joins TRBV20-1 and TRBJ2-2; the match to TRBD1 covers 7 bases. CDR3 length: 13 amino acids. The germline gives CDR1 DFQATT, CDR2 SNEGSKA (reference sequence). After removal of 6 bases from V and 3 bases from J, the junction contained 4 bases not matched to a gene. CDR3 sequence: CSATGTDTGELFF. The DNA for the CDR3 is TGCAGTGCCACCGGGACAGACACCGGGGAGCTGTTTTTT.

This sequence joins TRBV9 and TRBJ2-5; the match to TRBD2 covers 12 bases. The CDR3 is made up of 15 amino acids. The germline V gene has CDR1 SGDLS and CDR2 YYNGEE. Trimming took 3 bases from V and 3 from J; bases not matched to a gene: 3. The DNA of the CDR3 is TGTGCCAGCAGCGGCCCTAGCGGGGGGGAAGAGACCCAGTACTTC. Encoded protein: CASSGPSGGEETQYF. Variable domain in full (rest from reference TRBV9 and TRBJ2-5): DSGVTQTPKHLITATGQRVTLRCSPRSGDLSVYWYQQSLDQGLQFLIQYYNGEERAKGNILERFSAQQFPDLHSELNLSSLELGDSALYFCASSGPSGGEETQYFGPGTRLLVL.

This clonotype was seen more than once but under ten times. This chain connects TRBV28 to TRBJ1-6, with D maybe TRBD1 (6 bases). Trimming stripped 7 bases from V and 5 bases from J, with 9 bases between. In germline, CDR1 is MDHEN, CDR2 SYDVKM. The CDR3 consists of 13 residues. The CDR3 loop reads CASKDSHNSPLHF. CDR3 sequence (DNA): TGTGCCAGCAAGGACAGCCATAATTCACCCCTCCACTTT.

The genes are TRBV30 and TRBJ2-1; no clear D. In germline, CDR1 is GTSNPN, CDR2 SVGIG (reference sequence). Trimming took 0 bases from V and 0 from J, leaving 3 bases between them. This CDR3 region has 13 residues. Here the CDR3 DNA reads TGTGCCTGGAGTGTTCGCTCCTACAATGAGCAGTTCTTC. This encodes CAWSVRSYNEQFF.

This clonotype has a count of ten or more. CDR3 DNA: TGTGCCAGCAGCTCCACCGGACCTACCCGCAATGAGCAGTTCTTC. Its protein is CASSSTGPTRNEQFF. V usage is TRBV7-2 and J usage is TRBJ2-1; no definite D call. Germline V gene sequence: CDR1 SGHTA, CDR2 FQGNSA. The CDR3 is made up of 15 amino acids. The V end lost 4 bases, the J end lost 6 bases, and 16 bases lay between the germline ends.

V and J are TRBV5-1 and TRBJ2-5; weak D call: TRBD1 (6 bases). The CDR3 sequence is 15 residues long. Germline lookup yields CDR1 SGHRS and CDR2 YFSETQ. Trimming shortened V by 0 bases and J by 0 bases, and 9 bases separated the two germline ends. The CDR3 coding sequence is TGCGCCAGCAGCTTGGGGGGGCTACACCAAGAGACCCAGTACTTC. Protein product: CASSLGGLHQETQYF.

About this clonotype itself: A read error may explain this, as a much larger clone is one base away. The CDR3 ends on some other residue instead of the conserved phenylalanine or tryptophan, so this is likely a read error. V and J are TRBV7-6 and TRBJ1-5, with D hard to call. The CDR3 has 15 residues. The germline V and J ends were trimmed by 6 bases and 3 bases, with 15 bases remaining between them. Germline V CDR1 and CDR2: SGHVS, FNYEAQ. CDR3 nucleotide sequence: TGTGCCAGCAGTCGGAGATCAGGCACCAATCAGCCCCAGCATCTT. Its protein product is CASSRRSGTNQPQHL.

Here the CDR3 DNA reads TGTGCCAGCAGTCCCAACTCTGATTCCTACGAGCAGTACTTC. Translated: CASSPNSDSYEQYF. This chain joins TRBV27 and TRBJ2-7, with no clear D. CDR1 is MNHEY, CDR2 SMNVEV, per germline (reference sequence). The CDR3 runs to 14 residues. The V and J ends lost 5 bases and 1 base respectively, with 12 bases between them.

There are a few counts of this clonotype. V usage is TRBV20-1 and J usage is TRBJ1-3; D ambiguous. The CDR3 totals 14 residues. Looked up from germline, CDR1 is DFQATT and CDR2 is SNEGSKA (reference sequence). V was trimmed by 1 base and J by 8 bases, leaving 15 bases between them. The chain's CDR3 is CSARAGSVPDTIYF. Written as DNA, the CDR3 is TGCAGTGCTAGAGCGGGTAGCGTTCCTGACACCATATATTTT.

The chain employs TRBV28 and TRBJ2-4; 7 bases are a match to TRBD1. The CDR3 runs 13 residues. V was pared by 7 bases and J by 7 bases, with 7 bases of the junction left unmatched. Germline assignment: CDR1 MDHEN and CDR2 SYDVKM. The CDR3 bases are TGTGCCAGCACTGACAGGGTAGCCAACATTCAGTACTTC. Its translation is CASTDRVANIQYF.